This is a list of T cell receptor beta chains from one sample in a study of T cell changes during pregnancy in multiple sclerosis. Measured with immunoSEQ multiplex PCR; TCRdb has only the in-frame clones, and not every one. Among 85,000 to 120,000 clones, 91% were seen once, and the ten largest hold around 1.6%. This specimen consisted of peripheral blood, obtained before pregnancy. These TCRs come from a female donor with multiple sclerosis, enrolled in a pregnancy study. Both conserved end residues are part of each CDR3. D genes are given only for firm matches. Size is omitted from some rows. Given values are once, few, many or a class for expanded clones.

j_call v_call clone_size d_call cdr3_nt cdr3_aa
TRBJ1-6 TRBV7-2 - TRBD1 TGTGCCAGCAGCTACAGGGGATGGGAGAATTCACCCCTCCACTTT CASSYRGWENSPLHF
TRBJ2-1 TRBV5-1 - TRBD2 TGCGCCAGCAGCTTGGCCGGTAGCGGGGGGTCGGAGCAGTTCTTC CASSLAGSGGSEQFF
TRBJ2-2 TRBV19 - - TGTGCCAGTACCAATCCCTTTGCGGGATGGAACACCGGGGAGCTGTTTTTT CASTNPFAGWNTGELFF
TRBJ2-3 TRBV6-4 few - TGTGCCAGCAGTTCTAGCGACAGCACAGATACGCAGTATTTT CASSSSDSTDTQYF
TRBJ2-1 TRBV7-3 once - TGTGCCAGCAGCTTGAGCGGTGGGTCCTACAATGAGCAGTTCTTC CASSLSGGSYNEQFF
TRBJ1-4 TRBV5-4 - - TGTGCCAGCAGCTTCACAGAGATCTTTGCAACTAATGAAAAACTGTTTTTT CASSFTEIFATNEKLFF
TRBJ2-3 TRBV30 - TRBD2 TGTGCCTGGAGTGTAAATAGCGGGGGGGCCCAAGATACGCAGTATTTT CAWSVNSGGAQDTQYF
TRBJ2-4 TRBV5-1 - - TGCGCGTCATCCCCCCGGGAGCAACGCCGGAGGGTCGGCAAAAACATTCAGTACTTC CASSPREQRRRVGKNIQYF
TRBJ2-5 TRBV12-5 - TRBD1 TGTGCTAGTGGTTCCTACAGGGGAACGGAGACCCAGTACTTC CASGSYRGTETQYF
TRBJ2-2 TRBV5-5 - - TGTGCCAGCAGCGAGGGGACTTTCCGAGGGGAGCTGTTTTTT CASSEGTFRGELFF
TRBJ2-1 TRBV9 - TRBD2 TGTGCCAGCAGCGTCAGGGGACTAGCGGGAGCCAGCTCCTACAATGAGCAGTTCTTC CASSVRGLAGASSYNEQFF
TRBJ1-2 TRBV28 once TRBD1 TGTGCCAGCCGGGACAGTGCTAACTATGGCTACACCTTC CASRDSANYGYTF
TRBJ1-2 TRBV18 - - TGTGCCAGCTCACCACCGGTAGACTATGGCTACACCTTC CASSPPVDYGYTF
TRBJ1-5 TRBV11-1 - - TGTGCCAGCAGCCCAGGCGCCAGGTCAGCATCGGCCAGCAATCAGCCCCAGCATTTT CASSPGARSASASNQPQHF
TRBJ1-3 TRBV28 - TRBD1 TGTGCCAGCAGTTCGCACCACAGACAGGGGGCGGCTGGAAACACCATATATTTT CASSSHHRQGAAGNTIYF
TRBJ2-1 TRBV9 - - TGTGCCAGCAGCGTAGACGGAGGGCCACAATACAATGAGCAGTTCTTC CASSVDGGPQYNEQFF
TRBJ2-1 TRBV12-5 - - TGTGCTAGTGGTTTCCGGGGAGGTGAGCAGTTCTTC CASGFRGGEQFF
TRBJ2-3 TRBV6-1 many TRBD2 TGTGCCAGCAGTGGACTAGCGGGGGGGCCAGATACGCAGTATTTT CASSGLAGGPDTQYF
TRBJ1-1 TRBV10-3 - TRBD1 TGTGCCATCACCGACAGGGCCAAGGCTGAAGCTTTCTTT CAITDRAKAEAFF
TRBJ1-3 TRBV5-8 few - TGTGCCAGCAGCTTGGGACAGCCCTCTGGAAACACCATATATTTT CASSLGQPSGNTIYF
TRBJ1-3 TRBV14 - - TGTGCCAGCAGCCCCAGACTAGGCTCTGGAAACACCATATATTTT CASSPRLGSGNTIYF
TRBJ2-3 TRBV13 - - TGTGCCAGCAGCTATTACGGTAGTAGCACAGATACGCAGTATTTT CASSYYGSSTDTQYF
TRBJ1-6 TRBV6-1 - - TGTGCCAGCAGTCAACAGGGAGATCAAGGTTCACCCCTCCACTTT CASSQQGDQGSPLHF
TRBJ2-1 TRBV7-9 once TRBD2 TGTGCCAGCAGCTTAATAGGTCTAGCGGGGGCCTACAATGAGCAGTTCTTC CASSLIGLAGAYNEQFF
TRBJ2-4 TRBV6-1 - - TGTGCCAGCAGACGGGTGGGTGCCAAAAACATTCAGTACTTC CASRRVGAKNIQYF
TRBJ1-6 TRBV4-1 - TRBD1 TGCGCCAGCAGCCAAGGGAAGGCCCTTACAGGGGGAACCTATAATTCACCCCTCCACTTT CASSQGKALTGGTYNSPLHF
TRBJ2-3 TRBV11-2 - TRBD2 TGTGCCAGCAGCTTAGGAGGCCGACTAGCGGGGGGCACAGATACGCAGTATTTT CASSLGGRLAGGTDTQYF
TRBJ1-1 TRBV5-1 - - TGCGCCAGCAGCCTTATAGGAGCGACTGAAGCTTTCTTT CASSLIGATEAFF
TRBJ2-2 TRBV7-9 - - TGTGCCAGCAGCTTGATATTGGGAGGCACCGGGGAGCTGTTTTTT CASSLILGGTGELFF
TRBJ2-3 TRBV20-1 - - TGCAGTGCTAGCATCACAGATACGCAGTATTTT CSASITDTQYF
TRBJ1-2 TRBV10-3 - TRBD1 TGTGCCATCAGTTATGACAGGGCTCTCGGCTACACCTTC CAISYDRALGYTF
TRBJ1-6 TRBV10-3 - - TGTGCCATCAGTGAGTGGGAGAATTCACCCCTCCACTTT CAISEWENSPLHF
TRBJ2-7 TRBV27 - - TGTGCCAGCAGTTTCTCTTGGGGCCCCGGACCACAGTACTTC CASSFSWGPGPQYF
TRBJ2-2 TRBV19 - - TGTGCCGTTCGGTTCACCGGGGAGCTGTTTTTT CAVRFTGELFF
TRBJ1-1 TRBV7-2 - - TGTGCCAGCAGCGAGTCGACAGTTAAGGGATGGAACACTGAAGCTTTCTTT CASSESTVKGWNTEAFF
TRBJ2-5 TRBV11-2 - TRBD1 TGTGCCAGCAGCTTAGACTTGGGACAGGGCGAGACCCAGTACTTC CASSLDLGQGETQYF
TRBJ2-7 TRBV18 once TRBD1 TGTGCCAGCTTGGGGACAGGAGTCTACGAGCAGTACTTC CASLGTGVYEQYF
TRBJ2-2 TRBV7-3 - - TGTGCCAGCAGCTCACCTATAGCCCCCGGGGAGCTGTTTTTT CASSSPIAPGELFF
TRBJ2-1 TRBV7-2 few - TGTGCCAGCAGCTTAAGGGAGGCTAGAGGGAATGAGCAGTTCTTC CASSLREARGNEQFF
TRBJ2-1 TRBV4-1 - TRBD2 TGCGCCAGCAGCCCAACCGGGACTAGCTCCTACAATGAGCAGTTCTTC CASSPTGTSSYNEQFF
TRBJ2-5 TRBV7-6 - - TGTGCCAGCAGCGACGATCTACGGGTGGGAGAGACCCAGTACTTC CASSDDLRVGETQYF
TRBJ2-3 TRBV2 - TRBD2 TGTGCCACCCACCCGACTAGCTCGGATACGCAGTATTTT CATHPTSSDTQYF
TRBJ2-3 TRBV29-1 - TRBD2 TGCAGCGTTGCGACTAGCGGGGCAGATACGCAGTATTTT CSVATSGADTQYF
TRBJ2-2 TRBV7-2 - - TGTGCCAGCAGCTTCGGGGGTTTGAACACCGGGGAGCTGTTTTTT CASSFGGLNTGELFF
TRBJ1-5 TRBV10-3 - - TGTGCCATCAGTGAGGGGACTCTAAGCAATCAGCCCCAGCATTTT CAISEGTLSNQPQHF
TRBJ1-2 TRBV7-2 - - TGTGCCAGCAGCCCACCCCTTTTCTCATCACAGGATACTAACTATGGCTACACCTTC CASSPPLFSSQDTNYGYTF